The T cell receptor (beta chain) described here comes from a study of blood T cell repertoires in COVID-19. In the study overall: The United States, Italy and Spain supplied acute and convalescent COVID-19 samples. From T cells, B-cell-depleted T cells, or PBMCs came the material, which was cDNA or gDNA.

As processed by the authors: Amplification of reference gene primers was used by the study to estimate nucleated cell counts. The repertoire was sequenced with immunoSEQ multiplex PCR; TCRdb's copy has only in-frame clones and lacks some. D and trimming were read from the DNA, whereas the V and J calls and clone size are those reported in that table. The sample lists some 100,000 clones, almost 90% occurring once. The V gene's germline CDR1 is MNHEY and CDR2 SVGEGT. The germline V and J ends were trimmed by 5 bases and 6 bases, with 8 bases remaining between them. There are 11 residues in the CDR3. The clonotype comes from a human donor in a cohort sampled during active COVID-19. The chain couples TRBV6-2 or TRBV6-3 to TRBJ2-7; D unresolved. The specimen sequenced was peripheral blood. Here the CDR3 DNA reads TGTGCCAGCAGTACCACCGGCGAGCAGTACTTC. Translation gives CASSTTGEQYF.